The 24 T cell receptor beta chains listed next were all sequenced from one sample in a study of T-cell reconstitution after alpha-beta-depleted transplantation in children. Unique molecular identifiers featured in how the TCRbeta library was prepared. MiXCR, run by TCRdb on the PCR reads, gives a single entry per CDR3 protein. The sample has 300,000 to 400,000 distinct CDR3 sequences, 23% seen once. This sample comprised PBMCs, mostly from graft donor cells, obtained 180 days after TCRalphabeta/CD19-depleted stem cell transplant. These receptors were taken from a male patient younger than 18 who had a stem cell transplant for acute lymphoblastic leukemia, so the T cells may come from the graft donor.

This clonotype came up a few times. The J gene is TRBJ2-7, the V gene TRBV19; no firm D call. The CDR3 totals 11 residues. Trimming shortened V by 3 bases and J by 12 bases, and 12 bases separated the two germline ends. CDR1 is LNHDA and CDR2 is SQIVND in the germline V gene (reference sequence). CDR3 nucleotides: TGTGCCAGTAGTATCGGGTCCGAGGTGTACTTC. This codes for CASSIGSEVYF.

This clonotype was detected a few times. This sequence joins TRBV24-1 and TRBJ2-1, with TRBD1 identical over 7 bases. Germline CDR1 is KGHDR and CDR2 is SFDVKD. The CDR3 length is 15 residues. V dropped 9 bases and J dropped 3; count of bases not matched to a gene: 10. CDR3 residues: CATPQGPFSYNEQFF. The DNA of the CDR3 is TGTGCCACCCCACAGGGGCCCTTCAGCTACAATGAGCAGTTCTTC.

CDR3 loop: CASKATTSGRAEQFF. CDR3 nucleotides: TGTGCCAGCAAAGCCACCACTAGCGGGAGGGCTGAGCAGTTCTTC. The chain employs TRBV27 and TRBJ2-1; 13 bases agree with TRBD2. The trim removed 7 bases at V and 9 bases at J, leaving 9 bases unmatched. The CDR3 covers 15 residues. Germline V gene lookup returns CDR1 MNHEY and CDR2 SMNVEV (reference sequence).

This chain links TRBV7-6 with TRBJ1-1, with 10 bases identical to TRBD1. The CDR3 is 18 residues long. Germline-derived CDR1 and CDR2 are SGHVS and FNYEAQ. J lost 4 bases, V lost 1 base, and 12 bases had no gene match. CDR3 nucleotides: TGTGCCAGCAGCTTAGTACCCCCGGGGACAGGGGCCAGCACTGAAGCTTTCTTT. It yields the protein CASSLVPPGTGASTEAFF.

This clonotype occurred a few times. V gene TRBV9 combines with J gene TRBJ2-1, with 9 bases that match TRBD2. Per germline, CDR1 SGDLS and CDR2 YYNGEE. The CDR3 contains 15 residues. Trimming at V came to 0 bases and at J to 5 bases, leaving 3 bases not matched to a gene. The CDR3 protein is CASSVASGINNEQFF. CDR3 sequence (DNA): TGTGCCAGCAGCGTAGCTAGCGGGATCAACAATGAGCAGTTCTTC. Looking up the rest from reference TRBV9 and TRBJ2-1 gives the full variable domain: DSGVTQTPKHLITATGQRVTLRCSPRSGDLSVYWYQQSLDQGLQFLIQYYNGEERAKGNILERFSAQQFPDLHSELNLSSLELGDSALYFCASSVASGINNEQFFGPGTRLTVL.

The chain has TRBV7-9 and TRBJ2-3, with 8 positions matching TRBD1. The ends lost 4 bases at V and 2 bases at J; junction bases unmatched: 8. CDR1 SEHNR and CDR2 FQNEAQ come from the germline V gene (reference sequence). The CDR3 totals 16 residues. CDR3 sequence reads: CASSYGQGFHTDTQYF. The CDR3 DNA sequence: TGTGCCAGCAGCTATGGACAGGGCTTTCACACAGATACGCAGTATTTT.

The genes are TRBV5-1 and TRBJ2-1; D may be TRBD2 (5 bases). Deletions cut 3 bases from V and 7 bases from J, with 20 bases between. Germline values: CDR1 SGHRS, CDR2 YFSETQ. The CDR3 loop spans 16 amino acids. CDR3 amino acids: CASSSYRWENWNEQFF. CDR3 nucleotides: TGCGCCAGCAGCTCCTATCGGTGGGAGAATTGGAATGAGCAGTTCTTC.

This clonotype was found once. The rearrangement links TRBV5-1 to TRBJ2-2; a possible D gene is TRBD1 (5 bases). Trimming shortened V by 0 bases and J by 0 bases, and 12 bases separated the two germline ends. Germline CDR1 and CDR2: SGHRS and YFSETQ. The CDR3 has 17 amino acids. CDR3 amino acids: CASSLVPQGTNTGELFF. CDR3 coding DNA: TGCGCCAGCAGCTTGGTCCCTCAGGGAACGAACACCGGGGAGCTGTTTTTT.

In its sample, this clonotype was seen a few times. V gene TRBV29-1 combines with J gene TRBJ2-1, with a weak D call TRBD1 (6 bases). Germline values: CDR1 SQVTM, CDR2 ANQGSEA. Trimming stripped 8 bases from V and 7 bases from J, with 12 bases between. The CDR3 extends over 11 amino acids. The CDR3 loop reads CSTLQGNEQFF. DNA of the CDR3: TGCAGCACCTTACAGGGTAATGAGCAGTTCTTC.

This clonotype was counted a few times. CDR3 nucleotides: TGCGCCAGCAGCCAAGAAACCCTCATTCAGTACTTC. Amino acids: CASSQETLIQYF. This sequence joins TRBV4-1 and TRBJ2-4, with D unclear. Germline loops: CDR1 MGHRA, CDR2 YSYEKL. V was trimmed by 0 bases and J by 9 bases, leaving 6 bases between them. This CDR3 spans 12 amino acids.

This clonotype was seen only a few times. The chain carries TRBV5-1 and TRBJ2-7; 7 bases match TRBD2. This CDR3 has 15 residues. J gave up 0 bases and V 1 base, and 4 bases lay outside the gene matches. CDR1 and CDR2 from the germline V gene are SGHRS and YFSETQ. The CDR3 protein is CASSLPGGGSYEQYF. The CDR3 bases are TGCGCCAGCAGCTTGCCGGGCGGGGGCTCCTACGAGCAGTACTTC.

This clonotype was counted many times. The rearrangement joins TRBV12-3 or TRBV12-4 to TRBJ1-1; no firm D call. The V gene lost 3 bases and the J gene lost 0 bases, with 5 bases spanning the gap. This CDR3 has 13 amino acids. CDR3 loop: CASSFWLNTEAFF. The CDR3 coding sequence is TGTGCCAGCAGTTTTTGGTTGAACACTGAAGCTTTCTTT.

This chain uses TRBV12-5 with TRBJ2-6; 7 nucleotides match TRBD2. Losses at the gene ends were 2 bases for V and 1 base for J; bases not matched to a gene: 11. The germline V gene encodes CDR1 LGHNT and CDR2 FRNRAP. The CDR3 is made up of 19 amino acids. For the CDR3, the DNA is TGTGCTAGTGGTTTGCCCATACTAGCGACGCGATCTGGGGCCAACGTCCTGACTTTC. Translating gives CASGLPILATRSGANVLTF.

The chain couples TRBV24-1 to TRBJ1-4; D is perhaps TRBD1 (6 bases). This CDR3 region has 11 residues. V lost 4 bases and J lost 10, with 6 bases in between. Germline V gives CDR1 KGHDR, CDR2 SFDVKD. The chain's CDR3 is CATSEGGKLFF. DNA of the CDR3: TGTGCCACCAGTGAAGGGGGAAAACTGTTTTTT.

This clonotype was seen repeatedly, ten times or more. J is TRBJ2-3 and V is TRBV11-2; 13 bases line up with TRBD2. The CDR3 runs to 17 residues. Germline assignment: CDR1 SGHAT and CDR2 FQNNGV. Trimming at V came to 5 bases and at J to 1 base, leaving 6 bases not matched to a gene. The CDR3 spells CASSEGTSGARTDTQYF. The CDR3 nucleotides read TGTGCCAGCAGCGAGGGGACTAGCGGGGCCCGCACAGATACGCAGTATTTT.

This clonotype was observed a handful of times. The chain links TRBV10-3 to TRBJ2-7; D uncertain. With 3 bases removed from V and 0 bases from J, the gap between germline ends came to 6 bases. Germline V gene data show CDR1 as ENHRY and CDR2 as SYGVKD. This CDR3 has 13 residues. For the CDR3, the DNA is TGTGCCATCAGTGAAGGGTTCTCCTACGAGCAGTACTTC. It translates to CAISEGFSYEQYF.

This clonotype appeared a few times. CDR3 in amino acids: CSARRDRRYEQYF. For the CDR3, the DNA is TGCAGTGCTAGAAGGGACAGGAGGTACGAGCAGTACTTC. The gene calls are TRBV20-1 and TRBJ2-7; 8 bases are a match to TRBD1. The CDR3 is 13 amino acids. Losses at the gene ends were 2 bases for V and 4 bases for J; bases not matched to a gene: 4. Germline V lookup: CDR1 DFQATT, CDR2 SNEGSKA (reference sequence).

In this sample, this clonotype turned up many times. The gene calls are TRBV5-1 and TRBJ2-7; 12 nucleotides agree with TRBD2. After removal of 4 bases from V and 3 bases from J, the junction contained 5 bases not matched to a gene. Germline assignment: CDR1 SGHRS and CDR2 YFSETQ. The CDR3 is made up of 15 amino acids. The CDR3 DNA follows: TGCGCCAGCAGCCCGGGGACTAGCGGGCTCTACGAGCAGTACTTC. This codes for CASSPGTSGLYEQYF.

This chain uses TRBV10-3 with TRBJ2-3; 9 bases are a match to TRBD2. Germline V gene data show CDR1 as ENHRY and CDR2 as SYGVKD. V was clipped by 6 bases and J by 2 bases; unmatched bases: 9. The CDR3 extends over 16 amino acids. CDR3 residues: CAIRPLPSGNTDTQYF. Written as DNA, the CDR3 is TGTGCCATCAGGCCCCTTCCTAGCGGGAACACAGATACGCAGTATTTT.

This chain joins TRBV25-1 and TRBJ2-7, with 9 positions matching TRBD1. Germline CDR1 reads MGHDK; CDR2 reads SYGVNS. The V segment lost 4 bases and the J segment 3 bases; nucleotides outside the gene matches: 7. The CDR3 runs to 15 residues. The CDR3 reads CASSGAGTGFYEQYF. CDR3 sequence (DNA): TGTGCCAGCAGTGGTGCCGGGACAGGGTTCTACGAGCAGTACTTC.

This clonotype has ten or more counts. The V gene is TRBV7-2, the J gene TRBJ1-2, with D possibly TRBD1 on 5 matching bases. V was pared by 1 base and J by 2 bases, with 8 bases between. Germline CDR1 reads SGHTA; CDR2 reads FQGNSA. The length of the CDR3 is 14 residues. CDR3 protein: CASSLEAGNYGYTF. For the CDR3, the DNA is TGTGCCAGCAGCTTAGAGGCAGGGAACTATGGCTACACCTTC. Complete variable domain (other parts from reference TRBV7-2 and TRBJ1-2): GAGVSQSPSNKVTEKGKDVELRCDPISGHTALYWYRQSLGQGLEFLIYFQGNSAPDKSGLPSDRFSAERTGGSVSTLTIQRTQQEDSAVYLCASSLEAGNYGYTFGSGTRLTVV.

The chain uses TRBV7-9 and TRBJ1-1, with D possibly being TRBD1 (5 bases). Deletions cut 5 bases from V and 0 bases from J, with 10 bases between. The CDR3 has 14 amino acids. CDR1 SEHNR and CDR2 FQNEAQ come from the germline V gene (reference sequence). The CDR3, as DNA: TGTGCCAGCAGCCCCGGACACATGAACACTGAAGCTTTCTTT. Amino acids: CASSPGHMNTEAFF.

V is TRBV7-3 and J is TRBJ2-3; D call uncertain. Germline CDR1 and CDR2: SGHTA and FQGTGA. Trimming took 5 bases from V and 6 from J, leaving 12 bases between them. The CDR3 runs 13 residues. As DNA, the CDR3 is TGTGCCAGCAGCCTCTTCACAAGGGATACGCAGTATTTT. This sequence encodes CASSLFTRDTQYF.

The genes are TRBV5-1 and TRBJ1-2; D ambiguous. Trimming took 3 bases from V and 4 from J, leaving 10 bases between them. The CDR3 covers 13 residues. The germline gives CDR1 SGHRS, CDR2 YFSETQ. CDR3 protein: CASSYTDLYGYTF. The CDR3 coding sequence is TGCGCCAGCAGCTATACAGATCTCTATGGCTACACCTTC.